Given below is one T cell receptor beta chain in context. The method was immunoSEQ multiplex PCR; TCRdb's version includes in-frame clones alone and lacks a portion of them. The sample has about 96,000 clones, 84% seen once; the top ten hold 17%. This entry is derived from a study of blood T cell repertoires in COVID-19. About the research overall: Samples of COVID-19 (acute and convalescent) were obtained from the United States, Italy and Spain. In each case, the material was cDNA or gDNA derived from T cells, B-cell-depleted T cells, or PBMCs.

This CDR3 comprises 13 residues. CDR1 is SGHTA, CDR2 FQGNSA, per germline. Unmatched junction bases numbered 4, after V lost 1 base and J lost 14 bases. Material: peripheral blood. The clonotype originates from a woman aged 60 to 75 with acute or convalescent COVID-19. This rearrangement joins TRBV7-2 to TRBJ1-4; 10 positions agree with TRBD1. The CDR3 DNA is TGTGCCAGCAGCTTAGTGGGGACAGGGGACCTGTTTTTT. Translated, it gives CASSLVGTGDLFF.